The present T cell receptor (beta chain) was sequenced within a study of regulatory T cells in long-lasting Graves disease. The CDR3 runs 15 residues. Germline V gene sequence: CDR1 KGHSH, CDR2 LQKENI. The V and J ends lost 4 bases and 4 bases respectively, with 16 bases between them. Findings and caveats of the study: What was studied was peripheral blood only, and not thyroid tissue.

This clonotype was counted many times. Its target is not known. As for time point: newly diagnosed GD, antithyroid drugs for less than 3 months. TCR sequences were obtained from RNA taken from PBMCs. Arm-PCR of CDR3 regions with iRepertoire HTBI primers generated TCR beta libraries. TCRdb independently ran MiXCR on the multiplex PCR reads; one entry per CDR3 protein. Here the sample spans 360,000 or so distinct CDR3 sequences, over 15% being singletons. These records were also assigned to another study, of T cells in Graves' hyperthyroidism and ophthalmopathy. From that report: The study defined stable Graves' hyperthyroidism as no ophthalmopathy progression within 18 months. Most thyroid-expanded clonotypes above 0.001 were also found in blood.

The TCR was taken from a man aged 35-49 years with Graves disease. The sample consisted of peripheral blood mononuclear cells (PBMCs), taken at new diagnosis, from a patient treated with antithyroid drugs. This chain connects TRBV18 to TRBJ2-5, with D perhaps matching TRBD1 or TRBD2 (5 bases each). CDR3: CASSHPWTGPETQYF. The DNA of the CDR3 is TGTGCCAGCTCACACCCGTGGACGGGACCAGAGACCCAGTACTTC.